This entry is about one TCR beta chain. Its target is unknown. These data belong to a study of response to subunit inactivated influenza vaccine. Whole-study findings and limits: Each seasonal flu vaccination may recruit only limited new T cells, authors suggested.

J was trimmed by 3 bases and V by 6 bases; bases with no gene match: 8. There are 15 residues in the CDR3. Per the germline V gene, CDR1 is MNHNS and CDR2 is SASEGT. Via MiXCR, TCRdb re-called the RT-PCR reads, giving one row per CDR3 protein. Among about 780,000 distinct CDR3 sequences listed, around 18% were seen once. The chain employs TRBV6-1 and TRBJ2-1; 7 bases line up with TRBD2. The starting material was PBMCs from blood, obtained about 5 days after vaccination. This clonotype was sampled from a man over 45 who received an inactivated influenza vaccine. CDR3 sequence reads: CASSPRGEGYNEQFF. CDR3 coding DNA: TGTGCCAGCAGCCCTCGGGGGGAGGGCTACAATGAGCAGTTCTTC.